Included here is one T cell receptor beta chain sequence, with context. The antigen is undetermined. Unsorted samples used some 89 million PBMCs for genomic DNA. This record belongs to a study of shared clonotypes between healthy human individuals. Whole-study findings and limits: Collection of samples was limited to blood; tissue repertoires likely differ. It was the few donors that limited the genetic and exposure-history diversity represented.

The germline gives CDR1 KGHSH, CDR2 LQKENI. There are 14 residues in the CDR3. With 4 bases removed from V and 5 bases from J, the gap between germline ends came to 12 bases. Sequencing was performed on unsorted PBMC DNA using ten immunoSEQ deep assay plates. Here immunoSEQ multiplex PCR was the method, and the copy in TCRdb shows in-frame clones only, minus some. This sample yields more than 400,000 clones, of which approximately 82% are seen a single time; around 12% belongs to the top ten. Input material: PBMCs. This receptor was identified in a woman in her thirties or forties in good health. Some clones in this sample may be carry-over from other donors' samples. The gene calls are TRBV18 and TRBJ2-1, with D perhaps TRBD1 or TRBD2 (5 bases each). The CDR3 sequence is CASSQGTYDNEQFF. CDR3 DNA: TGTGCCAGCTCACAGGGGACCTACGACAATGAGCAGTTCTTC.